What follows describes a single TCR beta chain. It lacks a known antigen. No clone much larger than this one lies a single base away; base qualities are absent. The germline V gene yields ENHRY for CDR1 and SYGVKD for CDR2. The cysteine opens and the phenylalanine closes a CDR3 of 14 amino acids. Only the CDR3 DNA stays, 42 bases, in frame from base 1. The junction shows trimming of 5 bases on V and 2 bases on J, plus 13 bases between the germline ends. The source of the sample is a study of regulatory T cells in long-lasting Graves disease (TCRdb year 2021). Background for the entire study: Newly diagnosed Graves' disease patients had taken antithyroid drugs for less than 3 months. Peripheral blood TCR sequencing and RNA sequencing compared persistent Graves' disease patients with newly diagnosed Graves' disease patients. The study was registered as a clinical trial and conducted in China. TCR sequencing covered around 13 persistent and approximately 20 newly diagnosed Graves' disease patients, some 33 samples in total.

The time point label for this specimen denotes: newly diagnosed GD, antithyroid drugs for less than 3 months. For both TCR sequencing and RNA sequencing, RNA was extracted from PBMCs using TRIzol. Graves' disease was diagnosed according to American Thyroid Association guidelines. Recruitment of patients was carried out at an endocrinology department in Xi'an, China. Each patient gave approximately 8.8 milliliters of peripheral blood, collected in an EDTA anticoagulant tube. Ficoll Paque Plus density gradient separation was used to isolate PBMCs, and no additional T cell sorting was done. An Agilent 2100 Bioanalyzer and agarose gel were used to check RNA quality, and a NanoDrop 2000 was used to measure RNA concentration. Results the study describes overall, beyond this receptor: Only peripheral blood was studied, because thyroid tissue, the primary lesion, was inaccessible. The authors acknowledged the small sample size as a limitation that may reduce accuracy. A larger number of public clonotypes was shared among persistent patients (over 2,500) than among newly diagnosed patients (roughly 1,000). Only the TCR beta chain was sequenced and analyzed. Compared with newly diagnosed patients, patients with persistent Graves' disease had lower TCR Shannon entropy and fewer highly expanded clones, which suggests clonal expansion. Persistent disease showed preferential use of TRBV28, TRBJ1-2 and TRBJ2-5, whereas newly diagnosed disease favored TRBV20-1 and TRBJ2-1.

The method was multiplex PCR. These reads were obtained on an Illumina HiSeq 4000. TCR beta libraries were built with iRepertoire HTBI primers and Arm-PCR amplification of CDR3 regions. PCR products were gel purified before sequencing. Per the authors' processing: A total of some 65 TRBV and approximately 13 TRBJ segments were identified across samples and were used for gene usage analysis of CDR3 amino acid clonotypes. COPE and FqMerger were used to merge the filtered high-quality paired reads into contigs. BLAST was used to align contigs to the IMGT TRBV, TRBD and TRBJ reference genes, and CDR3 was defined following IMGT. Highly expanded clones were defined as clonotypes with a frequency above 0.1%. Shannon entropy was used to measure repertoire diversity, and the Gini coefficient was used to measure V-J evenness. A clonotype found in more than one individual was treated as public. The public reads were run again by TCRdb, first through fastp at Q25 and then through MiXCR, and only productive beta chains were kept. Each entry merges the rows of one CDR3 protein and shows their most common DNA and genes. Here the V and J calls rest on TCRdb's processing, not on the authors' analysis. The sample data list approximately 310,000 distinct CDR3 sequences, and about 18% of these were observed just once. Less than 45% of the sample goes to the ten largest clones.

This receptor was obtained from a female donor with Graves disease. The input for sequencing was peripheral blood mononuclear cells (PBMCs), taken at new diagnosis, from a patient treated with antithyroid drugs. Recombination joined TRBV10-3 with TRBJ2-7, with TRBD1 as a weak D call on 5 bases. The nucleotide sequence is TGTGCCATCAGTACTACTGACAGTACCTACGAGCAGTACTTC. The translation is CAISTTDSTYEQYF.